The next 3 T cell receptor beta chains were all read from a single sample in a study of T cells in Graves' hyperthyroidism and ophthalmopathy. What was amplified from RNA transcripts were TCR beta CDR3 regions. The HTBI primer set served for first-round RT-PCR of the TCR CDR3. TCRdb re-called the multiplex PCR reads through MiXCR, storing one row per CDR3 protein. Of more than 500,000 distinct CDR3 sequences in the sample, roughly 14% were seen once. Source material: blood. Receptors were obtained from a woman between 40 and 50 years old with Graves' ophthalmopathy.

The chain employs TRBV6-1 and TRBJ1-3, with D hard to call. Trimming took 8 bases from V and 0 from J, leaving 11 bases between them. The germline CDR1 and CDR2 sequences are MNHNS and SASEGT. There are 14 residues in the CDR3. CDR3 amino acids: CASLKHDSGNTIYF. CDR3 DNA sequence: TGTGCCAGCTTGAAACACGACTCTGGAAACACCATATATTTT.

This clonotype was seen ten or more times. The chain has TRBV6-2 or TRBV6-3 and TRBJ2-7; 7 bases fit TRBD1. This CDR3 spans 13 amino acids. With V trimmed by 8 bases and J by 0 bases, 4 bases remained unmatched. The germline CDR1 and CDR2 sequences are MNHEY and SVGEGT. The CDR3 DNA is TGTGCCAGCGGGGGACAGCACTCCTACGAGCAGTACTTC. Translated, it gives CASGGQHSYEQYF.

The genes are TRBV20-1 and TRBJ2-3; D unclear. The CDR3 consists of 12 residues. Germline CDR1 and CDR2: DFQATT and SNEGSKA (reference sequence). Between the trimmed V and J ends, which lost 5 bases and 4 bases, there was a span of 10 bases. CDR3 sequence reads: CSASPPADTQYF. The CDR3 bases are TGCAGTGCTTCCCCTCCGGCAGATACGCAGTATTTT.